This entry describes one T cell receptor beta chain. Its antigen is currently unknown. The source of the sample is a study of cytomegalovirus exposure and HLA in healthy donors. Study results and limitations: A prior analysis recorded that most TCR beta V segments were productive about 87% or about 30% of the time.

CDR1 is MNHNY and CDR2 is SVGAGI in the germline V gene (reference sequence). V was trimmed by 6 bases and J by 5 bases, leaving 16 bases between them. The CDR3 runs 14 residues. It was with 60 Vbeta and 13 Jbeta primers that the PCR ran. Some clones are missing from TCRdb's copy, which holds only in-frame ones; the method was immunoSEQ multiplex PCR. This table lists some 120,000 clones. This clonotype was sampled from a young man in good health and CMV-seronegative. Sample: PBMCs. The chain joins TRBV6-6 to TRBJ2-5; D possibly corresponds to TRBD2 (6 bases). For the CDR3, the DNA is TGTGCCAGCAGAGACGCGGGTAGCGGCGAGACCCAGTACTTC. Its protein product is CASRDAGSGETQYF.